This T cell receptor (beta chain) was obtained from a study of immune heterogeneity within non-small cell lung tumors. As for the study in general: A few squamous cell carcinomas, more than 8 non-squamous carcinomas and 1 not otherwise specified made up the tumors.

Findings and limits, study-wide: The repertoire of each individual patient held high-frequency T-cell receptor beta clonotypes that were largely distinct from those of other patients.

The table lists this clonotype with a few counts. The antigen remains unidentified. The CDR3 is 14 residues long. The V gene lost 2 bases and the J gene lost 4 bases, with 12 bases spanning the gap. Germline loops: CDR1 SGDLS, CDR2 YYNGEE. The authors used roughly 0.55 ug of bulk tumor genomic DNA per sample as template. The authors collected several far-apart biopsies from each primary tumor during surgery. Those enrolled were patients newly diagnosed with untreated non-small cell lung cancer and undergoing curative surgery. Every donor was a newly diagnosed non-small cell lung cancer patient having surgery with curative intent. Multiplex PCR was performed with 32 V and 13 J primers, and it amplified TCR beta CDR3. TCRdb itself ran the multiplex PCR reads through MiXCR, one entry per CDR3 protein. Among around 2,600 distinct CDR3 sequences listed, roughly 18% were seen once.

This TCR came from a woman between 50 and 59 years old with non-small cell lung cancer. Sequencing was performed on lung tumor tissue. The gene calls are TRBV9 and TRBJ1-1, with D perhaps matching TRBD1 (5 bases). The CDR3 spells CASSVDIGSTEAFF. For the CDR3, the DNA is TGTGCCAGCAGCGTGGACATAGGGAGCACTGAAGCTTTCTTT.